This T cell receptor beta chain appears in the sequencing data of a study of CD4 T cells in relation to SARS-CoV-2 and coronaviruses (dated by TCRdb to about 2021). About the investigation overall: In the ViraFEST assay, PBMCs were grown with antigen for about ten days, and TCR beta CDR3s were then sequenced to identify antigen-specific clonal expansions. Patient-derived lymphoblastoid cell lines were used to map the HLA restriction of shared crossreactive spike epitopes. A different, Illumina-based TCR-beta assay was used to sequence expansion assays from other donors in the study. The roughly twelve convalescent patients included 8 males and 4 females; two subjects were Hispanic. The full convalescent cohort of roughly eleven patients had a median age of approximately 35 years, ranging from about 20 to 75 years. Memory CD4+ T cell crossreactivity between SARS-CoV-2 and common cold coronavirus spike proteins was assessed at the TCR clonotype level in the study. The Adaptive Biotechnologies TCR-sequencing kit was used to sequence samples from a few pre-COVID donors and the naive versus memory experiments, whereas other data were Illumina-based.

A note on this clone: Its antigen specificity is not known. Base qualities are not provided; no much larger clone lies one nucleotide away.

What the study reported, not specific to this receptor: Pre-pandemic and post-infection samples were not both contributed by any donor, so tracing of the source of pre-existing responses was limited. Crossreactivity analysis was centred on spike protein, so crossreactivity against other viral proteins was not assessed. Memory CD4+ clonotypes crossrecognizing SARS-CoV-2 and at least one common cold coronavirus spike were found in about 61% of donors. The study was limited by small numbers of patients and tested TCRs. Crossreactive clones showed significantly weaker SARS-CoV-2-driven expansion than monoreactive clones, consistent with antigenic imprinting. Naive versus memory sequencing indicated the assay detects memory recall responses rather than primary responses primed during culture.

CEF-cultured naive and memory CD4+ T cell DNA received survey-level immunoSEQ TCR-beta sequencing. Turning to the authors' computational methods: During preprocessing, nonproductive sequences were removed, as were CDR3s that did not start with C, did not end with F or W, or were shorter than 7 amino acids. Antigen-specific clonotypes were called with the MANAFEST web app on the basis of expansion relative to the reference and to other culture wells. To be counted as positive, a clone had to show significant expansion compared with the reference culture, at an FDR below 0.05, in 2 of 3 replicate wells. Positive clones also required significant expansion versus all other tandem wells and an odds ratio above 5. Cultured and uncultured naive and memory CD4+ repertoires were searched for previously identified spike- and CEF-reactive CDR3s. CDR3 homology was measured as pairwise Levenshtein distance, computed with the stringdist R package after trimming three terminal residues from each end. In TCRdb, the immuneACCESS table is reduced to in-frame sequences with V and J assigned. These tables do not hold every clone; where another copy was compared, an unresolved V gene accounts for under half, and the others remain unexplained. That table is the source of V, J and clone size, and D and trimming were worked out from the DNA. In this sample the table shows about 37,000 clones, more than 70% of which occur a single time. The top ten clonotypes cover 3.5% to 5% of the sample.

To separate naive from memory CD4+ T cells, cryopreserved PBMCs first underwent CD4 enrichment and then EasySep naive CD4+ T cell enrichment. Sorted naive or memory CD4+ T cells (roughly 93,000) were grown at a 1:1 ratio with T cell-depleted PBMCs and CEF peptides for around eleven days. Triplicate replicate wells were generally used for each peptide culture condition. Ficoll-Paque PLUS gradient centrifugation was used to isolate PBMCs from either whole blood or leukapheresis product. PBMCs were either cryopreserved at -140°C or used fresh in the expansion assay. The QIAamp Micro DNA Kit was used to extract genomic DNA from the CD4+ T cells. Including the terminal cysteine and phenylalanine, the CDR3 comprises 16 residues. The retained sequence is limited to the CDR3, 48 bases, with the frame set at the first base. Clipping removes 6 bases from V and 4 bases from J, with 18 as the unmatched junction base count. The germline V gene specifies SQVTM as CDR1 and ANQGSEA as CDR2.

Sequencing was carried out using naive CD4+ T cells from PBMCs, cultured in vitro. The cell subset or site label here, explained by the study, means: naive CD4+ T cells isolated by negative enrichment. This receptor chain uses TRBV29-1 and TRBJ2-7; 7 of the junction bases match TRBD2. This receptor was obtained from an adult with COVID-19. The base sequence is TGCAGCGTCGTATTTTTGCGGGAGTTTTTGGAATACGAGCAGTACTTC. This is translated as CSVVFLREFLEYEQYF.